A single sample is the source of the 24 T cell receptor beta chains below, sequenced in a study of cytomegalovirus exposure and HLA in healthy donors. The study ran its PCR with 60 Vbeta and 13 Jbeta primers. Sequencing used immunoSEQ multiplex PCR; TCRdb keeps in-frame clones, though not all of them. The sample has some 100,000 clones, 75% to 90% seen once. The source material was PBMCs. All receptors come from a young man in good health and CMV-seronegative.

V is TRBV6-5 and J is TRBJ2-5; D perhaps matches TRBD2 (5 bases). This CDR3 comprises 12 residues. V lost 8 bases and J 6 bases, leaving 13 bases between the germline ends. CDR1 is MNHEY and CDR2 is SVGAGI in the germline V gene. This CDR3 reads CASRTRRQTQYF. The CDR3 DNA reads as TGTGCCAGCCGAACCAGGAGGCAGACCCAGTACTTC.

This chain joins TRBV5-1 and TRBJ2-7; possible D gene TRBD1, 6 bases. With 6 bases removed from V and 5 bases from J, the gap between germline ends came to 18 bases. This CDR3 is built from 14 residues. The germline CDR1 and CDR2 sequences are SGHRS and YFSETQ. The chain's CDR3 is CASNRQDSGDEQYF. CDR3 coding DNA: TGCGCCAGCAACCGACAGGACTCTGGCGACGAGCAGTACTTC.

This clone was seen a handful of times. This chain uses TRBV5-1 with TRBJ2-3, with a possible D match to TRBD2 (6 bases). CDR1 is SGHRS, CDR2 YFSETQ, per germline. The CDR3 consists of 15 residues. V lost 0 bases and J 0 bases, leaving 8 bases between the germline ends. The CDR3 sequence is CASSLGGGSTDTQYF. The DNA for the CDR3 is TGCGCCAGCAGCTTGGGAGGAGGGAGCACAGATACGCAGTATTTT.

The V call is TRBV29-1, the J call TRBJ1-1; D perhaps matches TRBD1 (6 bases). Germline V gene data show CDR1 as SQVTM and CDR2 as ANQGSEA. CDR3 length: 13 amino acids. V lost 7 bases and J 6 bases, leaving 18 bases between the germline ends. The CDR3 sequence: CSGGGGQYPEAFF. The CDR3 DNA sequence: TGCAGCGGGGGGGGAGGACAGTACCCTGAAGCTTTCTTT.

In this sample, this clone turned up once. The chain combines TRBV18 with TRBJ2-1; TRBD2 aligns across 12 bases. The V gene's germline CDR1 is KGHSH and CDR2 LQKENI. V gave up 3 bases and J gave up 6 bases; unmatched junction bases: 3. The CDR3 contains 15 residues. CDR3 residues: CASSPLAGGLNEQFF. The DNA for the CDR3 is TGTGCCAGCTCACCCCTAGCGGGGGGGCTCAATGAGCAGTTCTTC.

The V call is TRBV19, the J call TRBJ2-7; tentatively, D is TRBD2 (5 bases). Deletions cut 1 base from V and 6 bases from J, with 16 bases between. The CDR3 sequence is 15 residues long. Germline loops: CDR1 LNHDA, CDR2 SQIVND (reference sequence). The CDR3 DNA sequence: TGTGCCAGTAGTATAGCAAGGAGTGGGAGTCCCGAGCAGTACTTC. This codes for CASSIARSGSPEQYF.

V is TRBV5-4 and J is TRBJ2-7; TRBD1 matches at 8 bases. The CDR3 loop spans 13 amino acids. Germline V CDR1 and CDR2: SGHNT, YYREEE (reference sequence). J was trimmed by 6 bases and V by 4 bases; bases with no gene match: 6. CDR3 amino acids: CASSPQGAGEQYF. The CDR3 nucleotides read TGTGCCAGCAGCCCCCAGGGGGCTGGCGAGCAGTACTTC.

The V gene is TRBV28, the J gene TRBJ2-1, with D possibly TRBD2 on 6 matching bases. V was shortened by 3 bases and J by 3 bases, with 12 bases between the two germline ends. The CDR3 runs 15 residues. Germline CDR1 is MDHEN and CDR2 is SYDVKM. As DNA, the CDR3 is TGTGCCAGCAGTTTCCGGCAGCGGGTCTACAATGAGCAGTTCTTC. It is translated as CASSFRQRVYNEQFF. Based on the CDR3 plus reference TRBV28 and TRBJ2-1, the full variable domain is DVKVTQSSRYLVKRTGEKVFLECVQDMDHENMFWYRQDPGLGLRLIYFSYDVKMKEKGDIPEGYSVSREKKERFSLILESASTNQTSMYLCASSFRQRVYNEQFFGPGTRLTVL.

CDR3: CASSRDRTTWGQFF. The CDR3 nucleotides read TGTGCCAGCAGCCGGGACAGAACAACTTGGGGGCAGTTCTTC. The J gene is TRBJ2-1, the V gene TRBV11-2; the match to TRBD1 covers 7 bases. Germline values: CDR1 SGHAT, CDR2 FQNNGV. V lost 5 bases, J lost 12 bases, and 13 bases stayed unmatched. The CDR3 has 14 residues.

This chain uses TRBV4-1 with TRBJ2-7, with 8 bases aligning to TRBD1. Germline trimming cut 0 bases from V and 12 bases from J; bases unmatched to any gene: 10. Germline V lookup: CDR1 MGHRA, CDR2 YSYEKL. The CDR3 sequence is 14 residues long. The CDR3 region is CASSQDRGQAAGYF. The CDR3 DNA follows: TGCGCCAGCAGCCAAGATCGGGGACAGGCCGCAGGGTACTTC.

This chain joins TRBV6-5 and TRBJ2-1; D unclear. The CDR3 extends over 15 amino acids. Germline V lookup: CDR1 MNHEY, CDR2 SVGAGI. V lost 5 bases and J 0 bases, leaving 11 bases between the germline ends. The CDR3 DNA reads as TGTGCCAGCAGTCAACGGGTTTACTCCTACAATGAGCAGTTCTTC. As protein: CASSQRVYSYNEQFF.

V usage is TRBV4-1 and J usage is TRBJ2-3; 8 bases align to TRBD2. This CDR3 spans 16 amino acids. With 4 bases clipped from V and 0 bases from J, the junction kept 6 bases outside the gene matches. Germline V lookup: CDR1 MGHRA, CDR2 YSYEKL. The CDR3 protein is CASSLRGGFSTDTQYF. CDR3 DNA: TGCGCCAGCAGCCTCCGGGGGGGGTTTAGCACAGATACGCAGTATTTT.

The chain has TRBV10-3 and TRBJ2-5, with a weak D call TRBD2 (6 bases). Trimming took 6 bases from V and 5 from J, leaving 25 bases between them. The CDR3 is 17 residues long. Germline V lookup: CDR1 ENHRY, CDR2 SYGVKD. This CDR3 is CAIRGGNLSTPRETQYF. Written as DNA, the CDR3 is TGTGCCATCAGGGGAGGAAATTTGAGCACTCCCAGGGAGACCCAGTACTTC.

This clone was seen more than once but under ten times. The CDR3 DNA is TGTGCCACCAAACGCGGGGAGGGACCCAATGAGCAGTTCTTC. Translation gives CATKRGEGPNEQFF. The chain links TRBV2 to TRBJ2-1; 7 nucleotides agree with TRBD2. V trimming: 10 bases; J trimming: 6 bases; junction bases outside the gene matches: 12. The CDR3 runs to 14 residues. The germline V gene encodes CDR1 SNHLY and CDR2 FYNNEI.

The rearrangement joins TRBV13 to TRBJ1-1; tentative D call: TRBD1 (6 bases). The V end lost 2 bases, the J end lost 6 bases, and 10 bases lay between the germline ends. Germline V gene sequence: CDR1 PRHDT, CDR2 FYEKMQ (reference sequence). The CDR3 spans 13 residues. CDR3: CASSLTGYAEAFF. Written as DNA, the CDR3 is TGTGCCAGCAGCTTAACAGGGTACGCTGAAGCTTTCTTT.

The chain uses TRBV28 and TRBJ2-7; no firm D call. Per the germline V gene, CDR1 is MDHEN and CDR2 is SYDVKM. V gave up 5 bases and J gave up 3 bases, with 14 bases separating them. This CDR3 region has 14 residues. The CDR3 region is CASSPNGRFYEQYF. The CDR3 coding sequence is TGTGCCAGCAGTCCTAACGGCAGGTTCTACGAGCAGTACTTC.

The chain has TRBV4-2 and TRBJ2-3, with 7 bases lining up with TRBD2. Germline V CDR1 and CDR2: LGHNA, YNFKEQ. The CDR3 covers 15 residues. V lost 2 bases and J lost 4; bases outside the gene matches: 6. The DNA of the CDR3 is TGTGCCAGCAGCCAATGGGGCGGGAGAGCAGATACGCAGTATTTT. This sequence encodes CASSQWGGRADTQYF.

The gene calls are TRBV5-6 and TRBJ2-5; maybe TRBD1 (5 bases). The V and J ends lost 0 bases and 13 bases respectively, with 10 bases between them. CDR3 size: 11 residues. In germline, CDR1 is SGHDT, CDR2 YYEEEE. CDR3 residues: CASSLGGPLYF. The CDR3 coding sequence is TGTGCCAGCAGCTTGGGGGGCCCCCTGTACTTC. The full variable domain, rest sourced from reference TRBV5-6 and TRBJ2-5, is DAGVTQSPTHLIKTRGQQVTLRCSPKSGHDTVSWYQQALGQGPQFIFQYYEEEERQRGNFPDRFSGHQFPNYSSELNVNALLLGDSALYLCASSLGGPLYFGPGTRLLVL.

The chain has TRBV5-1 and TRBJ2-3; no reliable D call. This CDR3 is 15 amino acids long. Germline CDR1 reads SGHRS; CDR2 reads YFSETQ. Trimming pared 1 base from V and 4 bases from J, leaving 13 bases between. The CDR3 DNA reads as TGCGCCAGCAGCTTGAATCGAGATTTTGCAGATACGCAGTATTTT. This translates into CASSLNRDFADTQYF. Full variable domain (rest looked up from reference TRBV5-1 and TRBJ2-3): KAGVTQTPRYLIKTRGQQVTLSCSPISGHRSVSWYQQTPGQGLQFLFEYFSETQRNKGNFPGRFSGRQFSNSRSEMNVSTLELGDSALYLCASSLNRDFADTQYFGPGTRLTVL.

The chain recombines TRBV5-4 with TRBJ2-7, with D unresolved. Germline lookup yields CDR1 SGHNT and CDR2 YYREEE (reference sequence). CDR3 length: 11 amino acids. V was pared by 3 bases and J by 7 bases, with 8 bases between. CDR3 in DNA: TGTGCCAGCAGCTCCCCCGGGGAGCAGTACTTC. It is translated as CASSSPGEQYF.

The V call is TRBV2, the J call TRBJ1-6; maybe TRBD1 (5 bases). Trimming took off 7 bases at V and 8 bases at J, with 12 bases between the two ends. CDR1 and CDR2 from the germline V gene are SNHLY and FYNNEI. The CDR3 has 13 residues. CDR3 sequence: CASMDGAYSPLHF. For the CDR3, the DNA is TGTGCCAGCATGGATGGGGCCTATTCACCCCTCCACTTT.

The rearrangement uses TRBV10-1 and TRBJ1-1; D gene unclear. V lost 8 bases and J lost 5, with 18 bases in between. Germline values: CDR1 WNHNN, CDR2 SYGVQD (reference sequence). The CDR3 spans 14 residues. As DNA, the CDR3 is TGCGCCAGCGGCCCGGGTTGTGGAATTACTGAAGCTTTCTTT. It specifies CASGPGCGITEAFF.

V gene TRBV15 combines with J gene TRBJ2-5; 12 nucleotides match TRBD2. The CDR3 runs 18 residues. CDR1 and CDR2 from the germline V gene are LNHNV and YYDKDF (reference sequence). V gave up 0 bases and J gave up 0 bases; unmatched junction bases: 5. CDR3 nucleotides: TGTGCCACCAGCAGAGAACTAGCGGGGGGTTACTACCAAGAGACCCAGTACTTC. This gives the protein CATSRELAGGYYQETQYF.

This chain links TRBV30 with TRBJ1-5, with D tentatively TRBD1 (5 bases). V was clipped by 1 base and J by 5 bases, with 15 bases between them. Germline CDR1 and CDR2: GTSNPN and SVGIG (reference sequence). The CDR3 is 15 amino acids. The CDR3 DNA reads as TGTGCCTGGAGTGCCCCCCCAGGGATCCATCAGCCCCAGCATTTT. Encoded protein: CAWSAPPGIHQPQHF.